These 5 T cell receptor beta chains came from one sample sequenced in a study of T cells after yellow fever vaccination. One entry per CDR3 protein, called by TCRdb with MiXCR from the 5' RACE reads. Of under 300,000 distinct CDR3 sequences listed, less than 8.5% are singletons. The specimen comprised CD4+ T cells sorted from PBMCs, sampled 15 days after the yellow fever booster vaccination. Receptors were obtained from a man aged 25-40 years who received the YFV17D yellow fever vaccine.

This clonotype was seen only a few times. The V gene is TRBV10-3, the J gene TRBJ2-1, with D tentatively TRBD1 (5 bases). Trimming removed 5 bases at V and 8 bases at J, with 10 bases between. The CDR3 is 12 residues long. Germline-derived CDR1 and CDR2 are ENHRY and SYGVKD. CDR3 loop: CAISQTADEQFF. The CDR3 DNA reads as TGTGCCATCAGTCAGACAGCTGATGAGCAGTTCTTC.

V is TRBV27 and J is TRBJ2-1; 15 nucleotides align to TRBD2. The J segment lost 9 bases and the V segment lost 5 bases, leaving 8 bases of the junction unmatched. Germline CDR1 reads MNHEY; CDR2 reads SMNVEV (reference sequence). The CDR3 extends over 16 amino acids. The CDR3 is CASSLEGTSGRSEQFF. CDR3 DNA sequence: TGTGCCAGCAGTCTGGAGGGGACTAGCGGGAGGAGTGAGCAGTTCTTC.

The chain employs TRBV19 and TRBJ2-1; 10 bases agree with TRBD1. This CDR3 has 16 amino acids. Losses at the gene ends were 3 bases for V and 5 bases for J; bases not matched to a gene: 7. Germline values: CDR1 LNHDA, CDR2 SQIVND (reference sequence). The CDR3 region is CASSIWTGGMNNEQFF. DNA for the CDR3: TGTGCCAGTAGTATCTGGACAGGGGGGATGAACAATGAGCAGTTCTTC.

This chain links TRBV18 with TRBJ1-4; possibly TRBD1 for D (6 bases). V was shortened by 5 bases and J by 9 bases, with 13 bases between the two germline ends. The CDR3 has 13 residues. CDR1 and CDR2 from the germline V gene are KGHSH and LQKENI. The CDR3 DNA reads TGTGCCAGCTCATACGAACAGGGAAAAAAACTGTTTTTT. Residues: CASSYEQGKKLFF.

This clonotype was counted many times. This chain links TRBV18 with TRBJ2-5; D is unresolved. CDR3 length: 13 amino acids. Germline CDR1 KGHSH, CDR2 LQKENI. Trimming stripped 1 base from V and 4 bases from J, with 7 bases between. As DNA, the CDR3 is TGTGCCAGCTCACCACGGCTGACAGAGACCCAGTACTTC. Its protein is CASSPRLTETQYF.